The 21 T cell receptor beta chains given below trace back to one sample, sequenced in a study of CD8+ T cells in alopecia areata. Extracted RNA was reverse transcribed into cDNA, the sequencing template. TCRdb's copy holds only in-frame clones and misses some; the assay was immunoSEQ multiplex PCR. The top ten clones hold 36% of a sample with about 150,000 clones, around 62% of them seen once. Sequenced input: CD8+ T cells sorted from blood. The receptor source for this set is a human donor in good health.

The chain is built from TRBV4-1 and TRBJ2-7, with D perhaps TRBD2 (5 bases). The CDR3 runs 14 residues. V lost 4 bases, J lost 2 bases, and 12 bases lay in between. From germline, CDR1 is MGHRA and CDR2 YSYEKL. The DNA of the CDR3 is TGCGCCAGCAGCCGTGGACTGGGTCCCTACGAGCAGTACTTC. As protein: CASSRGLGPYEQYF.

The chain joins TRBV27 to TRBJ2-5; D gene uncertain. This CDR3 comprises 13 residues. V was pared by 5 bases and J by 2 bases, with 9 bases between. CDR1 is MNHEY, CDR2 SMNVEV, per germline (reference sequence). CDR3 nucleotides: TGTGCCAGCAGTGTAAACAGACAAGAGACCCAGTACTTC. This codes for CASSVNRQETQYF.

J is TRBJ2-5 and V is TRBV2; no clear D gene. CDR1 SNHLY and CDR2 FYNNEI come from the germline V gene. There are 12 residues in the CDR3. The V end lost 9 bases, the J end lost 3 bases, and 11 bases lay between the germline ends. Here the CDR3 reads CASRAEEETQYF. CDR3 DNA sequence: TGTGCCAGTAGAGCTGAAGAAGAGACCCAGTACTTC.

This clone has a single count. V and J are TRBV5-1 and TRBJ1-2; no firm D call. Germline V gene lookup returns CDR1 SGHRS and CDR2 YFSETQ. The CDR3 length is 13 residues. V lost 1 base, J lost 2 bases, and 6 bases lay in between. CDR3 residues: CASSLNSNYGYTF. DNA of the CDR3: TGCGCCAGCAGCTTGAACAGCAACTATGGCTACACCTTC.

The chain links TRBV2 to TRBJ1-1; D gene unclear. The CDR3 contains 12 residues. V lost 8 bases and J 4 bases, leaving 11 bases between the germline ends. Germline V lookup: CDR1 SNHLY, CDR2 FYNNEI. CDR3 amino acids: CASLRGSTEAFF. CDR3 nucleotides: TGTGCCAGCCTCAGAGGGAGCACTGAAGCTTTCTTT.

To note about this clone: The missing conserved phenylalanine or tryptophan at the end of this CDR3 makes a read error likely. The chain couples TRBV5-4 to TRBJ2-3; 8 nucleotides align to TRBD2. This CDR3 contains 17 residues. Germline assignment: CDR1 SGHNT and CDR2 YYREEE (reference sequence). J lost 3 bases, V lost 2 bases, and 11 bases had no gene match. The CDR3 here is CASSFPGSGRRTDTQYS. The CDR3 DNA is TGTGCCAGCAGCTTTCCGGGAAGCGGGAGACGGACAGATACGCAGTATTCT.

The chain has TRBV30 and TRBJ2-5; D assignment may be TRBD1 or TRBD2 (5 bases each). This CDR3 has 12 amino acids. The V gene lost 4 bases and the J gene lost 5 bases, with 11 bases spanning the gap. Per germline, CDR1 GTSNPN and CDR2 SVGIG (reference sequence). The CDR3 loop reads CAWNMGVETQYF. Here the CDR3 DNA reads TGTGCCTGGAATATGGGGGTGGAGACCCAGTACTTC.

The sample holds a few counts of this clone. The chain couples TRBV6-1 to TRBJ2-7; D is possibly TRBD2 (6 bases). Germline CDR1 and CDR2: MNHNS and SASEGT. The CDR3 extends over 13 amino acids. Trimming took off 1 base at V and 3 bases at J, with 7 bases between the two ends. The CDR3 DNA reads TGTGCCAGCAGTGAAGGACTAGACTACGAGCAGTACTTC. Amino acid sequence: CASSEGLDYEQYF.

In this sample, this clone turned up a few times. The genes are TRBV23-1 and TRBJ2-7, with 8 bases identical to TRBD1. TRBV23-1 is an ORF for which the function is uncertain. J was trimmed by 0 bases and V by 8 bases; bases with no gene match: 6. The CDR3 is 14 residues long. The CDR3 bases are TGCGCCAGCGGACAGGGCCTCACCTCCTACGAGCAGTACTTC. Residues: CASGQGLTSYEQYF.

The chain employs TRBV2 and TRBJ2-4, with 8 nucleotides matching TRBD1. The CDR3 sequence is 13 residues long. From germline, CDR1 is SNHLY and CDR2 FYNNEI. V shed 4 bases and J 16 bases; nucleotides not matched to a gene: 12. This chain's CDR3 is CASSGGTGLHGYF. The CDR3 region has the DNA TGTGCCAGCAGTGGAGGGACAGGACTCCATGGATACTTC.

The rearrangement joins TRBV7-8 to TRBJ2-5; D remains unclear. The CDR3 is 14 amino acids. The ends were cut back, 0 bases at V and 4 bases at J, with 9 bases in the middle. Germline loops: CDR1 SGHVS, CDR2 FQNEAQ. As DNA, the CDR3 is TGTGCCAGCAGCTTAGCCGTTTCTCTAGAGACCCAGTACTTC. Translation: CASSLAVSLETQYF.

The rearrangement joins TRBV27 to TRBJ2-1; 8 bases agree with TRBD2. Germline loops: CDR1 MNHEY, CDR2 SMNVEV (reference sequence). The CDR3 consists of 15 residues. V gave up 4 bases and J gave up 6 bases; unmatched junction bases: 8. The CDR3 DNA sequence: TGTGCCAGCAGTTCGGGGACTAGATCTGTCAATGAGCAGTTCTTC. Amino acids: CASSSGTRSVNEQFF.

The genes are TRBV7-9 and TRBJ2-7, with 16 positions matching TRBD2. V was pared by 5 bases and J by 6 bases, with 4 bases of the junction left unmatched. The CDR3 runs 15 residues. Looked up from germline, CDR1 is SEHNR and CDR2 is FQNEAQ (reference sequence). The CDR3: CASSGTSGRAPEQYF. The CDR3 DNA reads TGTGCCAGCAGCGGGACTAGCGGGAGGGCGCCCGAGCAGTACTTC.

This chain uses TRBV19 with TRBJ2-2; D is uncertain. The V gene lost 2 bases and the J gene lost 0 bases, with 10 bases spanning the gap. CDR1 and CDR2 (germline): LNHDA, SQIVND (reference sequence). The CDR3 consists of 16 residues. The CDR3 DNA follows: TGTGCCAGTAGTATATTTGAATTCTCGAACACCGGGGAGCTGTTTTTT. As protein: CASSIFEFSNTGELFF.

This clone was seen only once. This chain joins TRBV2 and TRBJ2-4, with 8 bases that match TRBD2. The CDR3 is 13 amino acids. Germline V CDR1 and CDR2: SNHLY, FYNNEI. The J segment lost 12 bases and the V segment lost 8 bases, leaving 12 bases of the junction unmatched. CDR3 sequence (DNA): TGTGCCAGCTTCGAGGCGGGAGGACCTTATCAGTACTTC. This encodes CASFEAGGPYQYF.

This chain links TRBV11-2 with TRBJ2-7; D is uncertain. The germline V gene encodes CDR1 SGHAT and CDR2 FQNNGV. V was shortened by 3 bases and J by 1 base, with 10 bases between the two germline ends. The CDR3 covers 14 residues. CDR3 coding DNA: TGTGCCAGCAGCTTGGCTGGACGGTCCTACGAGCAGTACTTC. Encoded protein: CASSLAGRSYEQYF. Supplemented by reference TRBV11-2 and TRBJ2-7, the full variable domain reads EAGVAQSPRYKIIEKRQSVAFWCNPISGHATLYWYQQILGQGPKLLIQFQNNGVVDDSQLPKDRFSAERLKGVDSTLKIQPAKLEDSAVYLCASSLAGRSYEQYFGPGTRLTVT.

This clone has just a few counts. V is TRBV29-1 and J is TRBJ1-2; 10 bases fit TRBD1. Per the germline V gene, CDR1 is SQVTM and CDR2 is ANQGSEA. V was pared by 4 bases and J by 7 bases, with 9 bases of the junction left unmatched. The CDR3 extends over 14 amino acids. The CDR3 DNA sequence: TGCAGCGTTGTGAGAGACAGGGGGCATAGTGGCTACACCTTC. It codes for CSVVRDRGHSGYTF.

The chain has TRBV28 and TRBJ2-7; D gene uncertain. The CDR3 is made up of 12 amino acids. CDR1 is MDHEN and CDR2 is SYDVKM in the germline V gene. Trimming took off 7 bases at V and 4 bases at J, with 11 bases between the two ends. Written as DNA, the CDR3 is TGTGCCAGCACCTTAGACTTTTACGAGCAGTACTTC. Protein product: CASTLDFYEQYF. Full variable domain (rest looked up from reference TRBV28 and TRBJ2-7): DVKVTQSSRYLVKRTGEKVFLECVQDMDHENMFWYRQDPGLGLRLIYFSYDVKMKEKGDIPEGYSVSREKKERFSLILESASTNQTSMYLCASTLDFYEQYFGPGTRLTVT.

The chain joins TRBV7-9 to TRBJ2-1; no definite D call. CDR1 and CDR2 (germline): SEHNR, FQNEAQ (reference sequence). CDR3 length: 12 residues. The V end was cut by 5 bases, the J end by 4 bases, with 6 bases between. Written as DNA, the CDR3 is TGTGCCAGCAGCCGTACTTACAATGAGCAGTTCTTC. Protein product: CASSRTYNEQFF.

This clone appeared once. This chain connects TRBV4-1 to TRBJ2-1; TRBD1 matches at 7 bases. This CDR3 is built from 17 residues. Germline CDR1 is MGHRA and CDR2 is YSYEKL. V was pared by 1 base and J by 8 bases, with 14 bases of the junction left unmatched. CDR3 in DNA: TGCGCCAGCAGCCAAGTCCTCTTGGACAGGTTCGACTATGAGCAGTTCTTC. This codes for CASSQVLLDRFDYEQFF.

This clone was observed a few times. V usage is TRBV19 and J usage is TRBJ1-1, with D tentatively TRBD1 (6 bases). The CDR3 consists of 13 residues. With 7 bases removed from V and 4 bases from J, the gap between germline ends came to 13 bases. Germline CDR1 and CDR2: LNHDA and SQIVND (reference sequence). This CDR3 is CASTMNRVTEAFF. The CDR3 DNA is TGTGCCAGTACGATGAACAGGGTCACTGAAGCTTTCTTT.